The rows below give T cell receptor beta chains drawn from one sample of a study of technical replicates of blood from a handful of donors. Measured with immunoSEQ multiplex PCR; TCRdb has only the in-frame clones, and not every one. The sample lists about 76,000 clones; 80% to 90% were seen once. Sequenced: PBMCs. The receptor source for this set is a human donor in good health. Some clones in this sample may be carry-over from other donors' samples. Each CDR3 is given with its conserved first and last residue. D genes are given only for firm matches. Not every row has a clone size; where given, it reads once, few, many or a size class.

TRBV6-5,NA,NA,TRBJ2-2,CASSPGQTHTGELFF,TGTGCCAGCAGTCCCGGACAGACTCACACCGGGGAGCTGTTTTTT
TRBV2,NA,NA,TRBJ1-1,CASSGQRAEAFF,TGTGCCAGCAGCGGGCAGAGGGCTGAAGCTTTCTTT
TRBV15,TRBD1,NA,TRBJ2-5,CATSRAGQGRGETQYF,TGTGCCACCAGCAGAGCGGGACAGGGGAGGGGAGAGACCCAGTACTTC
TRBV10-2,NA,NA,TRBJ2-1,CASSYRGNEQFF,TGCGCCAGCAGTTACCGGGGCAATGAGCAGTTCTTC
TRBV5-1,NA,NA,TRBJ2-7,CASSFRGPDEQYF,TGCGCCAGCAGCTTCAGGGGTCCCGATGAGCAGTACTTC
TRBV4-1,TRBD1,NA,TRBJ2-7,CASRRTGEYEQYF,TGCGCCAGCAGAAGGACAGGGGAATACGAGCAGTACTTC
TRBV29-1,NA,NA,TRBJ2-5,CSAGGQETQYF,TGCAGCGCAGGGGGGCAAGAGACCCAGTACTTC
TRBV27,NA,NA,TRBJ1-1,CASSGISNTEAFF,TGTGCCAGCTCGGGAATTTCGAACACTGAAGCTTTCTTT
TRBV4-1,NA,few,TRBJ1-5,CASSQDHSNQPQHF,TGCGCCAGCAGCCAAGATCATAGCAATCAGCCCCAGCATTTT
TRBV4-2,NA,NA,TRBJ2-2,CASSRSTGRTGELFF,TGTGCCAGCAGCCGTAGTACTGGTCGGACCGGGGAGCTGTTTTTT
TRBV7-9,TRBD1,NA,TRBJ2-7,CASSSGQGAGEQYF,TGTGCCAGCAGCTCGGGACAGGGGGCGGGCGAGCAGTACTTC
TRBV2,TRBD1,once,TRBJ2-1,CASTGEGARNEQFF,TGTGCCAGCACTGGAGAGGGGGCGCGCAATGAGCAGTTCTTC
TRBV7-9,TRBD1,NA,TRBJ1-3,CASTRQGGRGNTIYF,TGTGCCAGCACCCGACAGGGAGGTAGAGGAAACACCATATATTTT
TRBV2,TRBD2,NA,TRBJ2-7,CASRSSASGGSEQYF,TGTGCCAGCAGGTCCTCGGCCTCGGGGGGATCCGAGCAGTACTTC